The clone carrying this T cell receptor beta chain has a count of ten or more. Its antigen is still unknown. Unique molecular identifiers were incorporated into the prepared TCRbeta library. TCRdb itself ran the PCR reads through MiXCR, one entry per CDR3 protein. In the table there are about 110,000 distinct CDR3 sequences, 6.4% of which are singletons. This entry comes from a study of T-cell reconstitution after alpha-beta-depleted transplantation in children. Study-wide points: Reported findings indicate that, about two months after transplant, alpha-beta T cells came from several hundred expanded clones, which were derived from non-depleted graft cells. Surviving recipient T cells and intrathymic progenitors accounted for some patients' high TCRbeta diversity at day 60. Among T cells one year after transplant, newly produced cells accounted for most counts and diversity.

The sample in question was PBMCs, mostly from graft donor cells, obtained 360 days after TCRalphabeta/CD19-depleted stem cell transplant. The TCR originated in a male patient aged 2 to 9 who had a stem cell transplant for acute lymphoblastic leukemia, so the T cells may come from the graft donor.

The CDR3 DNA follows: TGCGCCAGCACTCTTGGGGGAAGAGAGACCCAGTACTTC. This sequence encodes CASTLGGRETQYF. The rearrangement joins TRBV10-2 to TRBJ2-5, with D perhaps matching TRBD1 or TRBD2 (5 bases each). CDR1 is WSHSY and CDR2 is SAAADI in the germline V gene. There are 13 residues in the CDR3. Trimming cost V 7 bases and J 4 bases, with 13 bases left between them.